The rows below give T cell receptor beta chains drawn from one sample of a study of blood T cell repertoires in COVID-19. Measured with immunoSEQ multiplex PCR; TCRdb has only the in-frame clones, and not every one. The sample records about 83,000 clones, roughly nine tenths being singletons. Sequencing input: peripheral blood. These receptors all stem from a man aged 55 to 70 with acute or convalescent COVID-19. Both conserved end residues are part of each CDR3. A D gene is named only where the DNA matches it firmly. Clone sizes are given selectively: once, few, many, or a class where the clone is expanded.

TRBV30,TRBD1,TRBJ1-1,.,TGTGCCTGGAGATTAATGACAGGGATGAACACTGAAGCTTTCTTT,CAWRLMTGMNTEAFF
TRBV5-1,.,TRBJ2-2,.,TGCGCCAGCAGCGGTAGCGGGAACACCGGGGAGCTGTTTTTT,CASSGSGNTGELFF
TRBV28,TRBD2,TRBJ2-7,.,TGTGCCAGCAGTTTTGGGGGGGACGAGCAGTACTTC,CASSFGGDEQYF
TRBV10-2,TRBD2,TRBJ2-7,.,TGCGCCAGCAGGGAAAGCGGGGGCCTTTCCTACGAGCAGTACTTC,CASRESGGLSYEQYF
TRBV18,TRBD1,TRBJ2-7,many,TGTGCCAGCTCACGGGACAGCTTCGAGCAGTACTTC,CASSRDSFEQYF
TRBV19,.,TRBJ2-5,.,TGTGCCAGTAGTAACTACAGGGTCCACGAGACCCAGTACTTC,CASSNYRVHETQYF
TRBV11-1,TRBD1,TRBJ2-5,.,TGTGCCAGCAGTCAACAGGGGGCTAAAGAGACCCAGTACTTC,CASSQQGAKETQYF
TRBV27,.,TRBJ1-5,.,TGTGCCAGCAGTTTACCCCCCAACCCGGCAGGGGACCAGCCCCAGCATTTT,CASSLPPNPAGDQPQHF
TRBV6-6,.,TRBJ1-1,.,TGTGCCAGCAGTTACTCTCTCGGACGGGGGGAAGCTTTCTTT,CASSYSLGRGEAFF
TRBV29-1,.,TRBJ2-5,.,TGCAGCGCCAGTAAAAGGGGGTACGAGACCCAGTACTTC,CSASKRGYETQYF
TRBV4-3,TRBD1,TRBJ1-2,few,TGCGCCAGCAGCCAGGCGCAATCCGGGACAGGGAACGGCTACACCTTC,CASSQAQSGTGNGYTF
TRBV7-2,TRBD2,TRBJ2-1,once,TGTGCCAGCAGCTTAGCCGGCCTAGCGGGGCCCAGCTCCTACAATGAGCAGTTCTTC,CASSLAGLAGPSSYNEQFF
TRBV7-3,.,TRBJ1-6,.,TGTGCCAGCAGCTTAACGGGCGGAGGCCCCCATTCACCCCTCCACTTT,CASSLTGGGPHSPLHF
TRBV28,.,TRBJ2-3,once,TGTGCCAGCACCCCCCGACAGAAGAGCACAGATACGCAGTATTTT,CASTPRQKSTDTQYF
TRBV20-1,TRBD1,TRBJ1-5,.,TGCAGTGCTAGTACCGGGACAGGCGTATTCAATCAGCCCCAGCATTTT,CSASTGTGVFNQPQHF
TRBV5-1,.,TRBJ2-3,.,TGCGCCAGCAGCTTGGGGAGAACGGGAGATACGCAGTATTTT,CASSLGRTGDTQYF
TRBV5-6,.,TRBJ1-2,.,TGTGCCAGCAGCTTACGACAAGTTCACTATGGCTACACCTTC,CASSLRQVHYGYTF